The 30 T cell receptor beta chains below come from one sample, sequenced in a study of shared clonotypes between healthy human individuals. Method: immunoSEQ multiplex PCR; TCRdb's copy keeps in-frame clones and lacks some. The repertoire holds some 2 million clones, roughly 95% seen once, with 0.1% to 0.15% in the top ten. The material sequenced was naive CD4+ T cells sorted from blood. Subset: CD45RA+ positively selected. The receptors stem from a man aged 18 to 29 in good health.

V and J are TRBV5-1 and TRBJ2-2; D call uncertain. The CDR3 has 14 amino acids. Trimming stripped 1 base from V and 5 bases from J, with 9 bases between. Germline V gene lookup returns CDR1 SGHRS and CDR2 YFSETQ. The CDR3 reads CASSLTRKTGELFF. The CDR3 bases are TGCGCCAGCAGCTTGACACGTAAGACCGGGGAGCTGTTTTTT.

J is TRBJ2-3 and V is TRBV4-3; TRBD2 matches 9 bases. Germline CDR1 and CDR2: LGHNA and YSLEER. After removal of 2 bases from V and 0 bases from J, the junction contained 6 bases not matched to a gene. CDR3 length: 17 residues. The DNA for the CDR3 is TGCGCCAGCAGCCAAACCGGGACTAGCCCTAGCACAGATACGCAGTATTTT. Translated, it gives CASSQTGTSPSTDTQYF.

The chain carries TRBV2 and TRBJ2-7; D perhaps matches TRBD2 (6 bases). CDR1 and CDR2 (germline): SNHLY, FYNNEI. The CDR3 is 15 residues long. V was shortened by 6 bases and J by 4 bases, with 19 bases between the two germline ends. The CDR3 spells CASSPEALGTYEQYF. The CDR3 DNA sequence: TGTGCCAGCAGCCCAGAGGCCCTGGGGACTTACGAGCAGTACTTC.

This chain joins TRBV5-1 and TRBJ2-5; 10 bases map to TRBD2. J gave up 5 bases and V 5 bases, and 12 bases lay outside the gene matches. This CDR3 has 16 amino acids. Germline V lookup: CDR1 SGHRS, CDR2 YFSETQ. The CDR3 sequence is CASRLHFTSGTETQYF. In DNA form, the CDR3 reads TGCGCCAGCAGGCTACATTTCACTAGCGGGACTGAGACCCAGTACTTC.

The genes are TRBV7-2 and TRBJ2-2; 9 positions match TRBD1. The J segment lost 3 bases and the V segment lost 4 bases, leaving 3 bases of the junction unmatched. Germline loops: CDR1 SGHTA, CDR2 FQGNSA. This CDR3 region has 15 residues. The CDR3 sequence is CASSSTGGDTGELFF. CDR3 nucleotide sequence: TGTGCCAGCAGCTCGACAGGGGGAGACACCGGGGAGCTGTTTTTT.

The rearrangement links TRBV29-1 to TRBJ2-3; D is possibly TRBD1 (5 bases). The CDR3 runs to 13 residues. Germline CDR1 reads SQVTM; CDR2 reads ANQGSEA. Trimming shortened V by 8 bases and J by 5 bases, and 17 bases separated the two germline ends. The CDR3 DNA follows: TGCAGCAAAACCCAGGGTGCTCAAGATACGCAGTATTTT. Translated: CSKTQGAQDTQYF.

This clone was seen only once. The rearrangement uses TRBV5-1 and TRBJ2-3; no clear D. This CDR3 has 16 residues. V was shortened by 1 base and J by 3 bases, with 15 bases between the two germline ends. Germline CDR1 is SGHRS and CDR2 is YFSETQ. The CDR3 is CASSLFSGLKTDTQYF. CDR3 bases: TGCGCCAGCAGCTTGTTTAGTGGCCTGAAGACAGATACGCAGTATTTT.

The chain couples TRBV5-1 to TRBJ1-5; D possibly corresponds to TRBD1 (6 bases). With 1 base removed from V and 3 bases from J, the gap between germline ends came to 11 bases. CDR1 is SGHRS and CDR2 is YFSETQ in the germline V gene. The CDR3 has 15 amino acids. CDR3 sequence (DNA): TGCGCCAGCAGCTTGTTGGGGGCCCCCAATCAGCCCCAGCATTTT. Its protein product is CASSLLGAPNQPQHF.

As to this clone: Other DNA sequences in the same sample also yield this CDR3. This chain uses TRBV10-3 with TRBJ2-5, with 9 bases that match TRBD1. The CDR3 has 15 amino acids. CDR1 ENHRY and CDR2 SYGVKD come from the germline V gene. The trim removed 6 bases at V and 5 bases at J, leaving 10 bases unmatched. CDR3 loop: CAISPTGGAGETQYF. CDR3 sequence (DNA): TGTGCCATCAGCCCCACAGGGGGCGCGGGGGAGACCCAGTACTTC.

The chain uses TRBV5-1 and TRBJ2-1, with D hard to call. Germline CDR1 SGHRS, CDR2 YFSETQ. The germline V and J ends were trimmed by 0 bases and 1 base, with 11 bases remaining between them. This CDR3 is built from 16 residues. CDR3 region: CASSLVTEFSYNEQFF. As DNA, the CDR3 is TGCGCCAGCAGCTTGGTCACAGAGTTTTCCTACAATGAGCAGTTCTTC.

The V call is TRBV10-3, the J call TRBJ2-7, with no clear D. Trimming removed 4 bases at V and 4 bases at J, with 17 bases between. CDR3 length: 15 residues. Germline CDR1 is ENHRY and CDR2 is SYGVKD. CDR3 amino acids: CAISGPTVGYYEQYF. For the CDR3, the DNA is TGTGCCATCAGTGGACCGACGGTGGGGTATTACGAGCAGTACTTC.

This sequence joins TRBV9 and TRBJ2-5; TRBD1 aligns across 7 bases. The CDR3 is 13 residues long. V lost 4 bases and J lost 5; bases outside the gene matches: 5. The V gene's germline CDR1 is SGDLS and CDR2 YYNGEE. The CDR3 sequence: CASSPLQGETQYF. The CDR3 DNA reads as TGTGCCAGCAGCCCACTACAGGGGGAGACCCAGTACTTC.

This chain links TRBV9 with TRBJ2-1; the D is unclear. The CDR3 is 14 residues long. The V gene's germline CDR1 is SGDLS and CDR2 YYNGEE. Trimming took 3 bases from V and 5 from J, leaving 12 bases between them. CDR3 DNA sequence: TGTGCCAGCAGCGCCGGGTTGTCCCACAATGAGCAGTTCTTC. It translates to CASSAGLSHNEQFF.

The chain is built from TRBV30 and TRBJ2-7, with a possible D match to TRBD1 (6 bases). The V end was cut by 0 bases, the J end by 3 bases, with 15 bases between. The length of the CDR3 is 15 residues. Germline CDR1 is GTSNPN and CDR2 is SVGIG (reference sequence). For the CDR3, the DNA is TGTGCCTGGAGTGTACAGGGACCCTTTTTCTACGAGCAGTACTTC. Encoded protein: CAWSVQGPFFYEQYF.

The chain uses TRBV4-2 and TRBJ2-7, with D uncertain. The CDR3 extends over 14 amino acids. The germline V gene has CDR1 LGHNA and CDR2 YNFKEQ. The V end lost 5 bases, the J end lost 0 bases, and 11 bases lay between the germline ends. The CDR3 sequence: CASSFTSSSYEQYF. Here the CDR3 DNA reads TGTGCCAGCAGCTTCACATCTAGCTCCTACGAGCAGTACTTC.

The gene calls are TRBV5-4 and TRBJ2-3; maybe TRBD1 (6 bases). Germline CDR1 reads SGHNT; CDR2 reads YYREEE (reference sequence). Trimming cost V 4 bases and J 3 bases, with 15 bases left between them. CDR3 length: 15 residues. The CDR3 loop reads CASSQTGTRTDTQYF. The CDR3 region has the DNA TGTGCCAGCAGCCAAACAGGGACAAGGACAGATACGCAGTATTTT. The full variable domain, its missing parts supplied by reference TRBV5-4 and TRBJ2-3, is ETGVTQSPTHLIKTRGQQVTLRCSSQSGHNTVSWYQQALGQGPQFIFQYYREEENGRGNFPPRFSGLQFPNYSSELNVNALELDDSALYLCASSQTGTRTDTQYFGPGTRLTVL.

This clone was detected once. The CDR3 nucleotides are TGTGCCAGCAGTGAAGCGCTTCCTTACAGCCTAGGCTCTGTCTACACCTTC. Encoded protein: CASSEALPYSLGSVYTF. The rearrangement links TRBV6-1 to TRBJ1-2; D gene unclear. The CDR3 consists of 17 residues. Trimming stripped 0 bases from V and 10 bases from J, with 24 bases between. Germline loops: CDR1 MNHNS, CDR2 SASEGT.

The chain carries TRBV9 and TRBJ2-7; D unclear. CDR1 and CDR2 (germline): SGDLS, YYNGEE. V dropped 4 bases and J dropped 6 bases, with 17 bases sitting between them. This CDR3 is 14 amino acids long. CDR3 region: CASSPYSPSTEQYF. The CDR3 DNA follows: TGTGCCAGCAGCCCCTATTCTCCTTCTACCGAGCAGTACTTC.

The chain combines TRBV5-1 with TRBJ1-2, with D possibly being TRBD1 (6 bases). There are 15 residues in the CDR3. In germline, CDR1 is SGHRS, CDR2 YFSETQ. The V gene lost 0 bases and the J gene lost 4 bases, with 13 bases spanning the gap. The CDR3 here is CASSLGGRVTYGYTF. In DNA, the CDR3 is TGCGCCAGCAGCTTGGGGGGGCGCGTCACCTATGGCTACACCTTC.

Regarding this clone: The same CDR3 also results from other DNA sequences found in this sample. The rearrangement uses TRBV2 and TRBJ1-5; D perhaps matches TRBD1 (6 bases). CDR1 and CDR2 (germline): SNHLY, FYNNEI. Trimming shortened V by 6 bases and J by 4 bases, and 10 bases separated the two germline ends. This CDR3 comprises 13 residues. The CDR3 bases are TGTGCCAGCAGCGCGGACAGTAATCAGCCCCAGCATTTT. Its protein is CASSADSNQPQHF.

CDR3 region: CASWDGGSGNTIYF. CDR3 nucleotides: TGTGCCAGTTGGGACGGCGGATCTGGAAACACCATATATTTT. The chain couples TRBV19 to TRBJ1-3, with TRBD1 as a possible D gene (5 bases). Germline CDR1 and CDR2: LNHDA and SQIVND (reference sequence). CDR3 length equals 14 residues. Between the trimmed V and J ends, which lost 8 bases and 1 base, there was a span of 12 bases.

This chain connects TRBV6-6 to TRBJ2-7, with D perhaps TRBD2 (6 bases). The CDR3 is made up of 15 amino acids. Germline CDR1 and CDR2: MNHNY and SVGAGI (reference sequence). Trimming took 2 bases from V and 3 from J, leaving 14 bases between them. The CDR3 DNA is TGTGCCAGCAGTTACGGGGGGAGCTTAAACTACGAGCAGTACTTC. Translating it yields CASSYGGSLNYEQYF.

The gene calls are TRBV7-9 and TRBJ2-2; weak D call: TRBD2 (5 bases). With 3 bases removed from V and 4 bases from J, the gap between germline ends came to 12 bases. Germline lookup yields CDR1 SEHNR and CDR2 FQNEAQ (reference sequence). The CDR3 contains 15 residues. This CDR3 is CASSLSDSGTGELFF. CDR3 bases: TGTGCCAGCAGCTTGTCGGACTCCGGCACCGGGGAGCTGTTTTTT.

V gene TRBV7-9 combines with J gene TRBJ1-6; D is unclear. The V end lost 1 base, the J end lost 10 bases, and 11 bases lay between the germline ends. Germline-derived CDR1 and CDR2 are SEHNR and FQNEAQ (reference sequence). The CDR3 runs 14 residues. The CDR3 bases are TGTGCCAGCAGCTTAGAGCAGAGCTCCTCACCCCTCCACTTT. This translates into CASSLEQSSSPLHF.

The chain joins TRBV5-1 to TRBJ2-7; 7 positions match TRBD2. The length of the CDR3 is 14 residues. V lost 0 bases to trimming and J lost 3 bases; unmatched junction nucleotides: 3. CDR1 is SGHRS, CDR2 YFSETQ, per germline. The CDR3 region has the DNA TGCGCCAGCAGCTTGGCTAGCGGAATCTACGAGCAGTACTTC. Translating it yields CASSLASGIYEQYF.

V usage is TRBV28 and J usage is TRBJ1-5, with TRBD1 matching over 9 bases. With V trimmed by 10 bases and J by 0 bases, 13 bases remained unmatched. Germline-derived CDR1 and CDR2 are MDHEN and SYDVKM. The CDR3 sequence is 17 residues long. CDR3 in amino acids: CAIQRTGVKDSNQPQHF. The CDR3 DNA sequence: TGTGCCATCCAAAGGACAGGGGTTAAGGATAGCAATCAGCCCCAGCATTTT.

The V and J genes are TRBV10-3 and TRBJ2-1; D is perhaps TRBD2 (6 bases). The germline V gene encodes CDR1 ENHRY and CDR2 SYGVKD. This CDR3 has 16 residues. V lost 2 bases and J lost 4, with 15 bases in between. This chain's CDR3 is CAISEGNSGAYNEQFF. The DNA of the CDR3 is TGTGCCATCAGTGAGGGGAATAGCGGAGCTTACAATGAGCAGTTCTTC.

This sequence joins TRBV20-1 and TRBJ2-1; D is unclear. Germline CDR1 and CDR2: DFQATT and SNEGSKA (reference sequence). CDR3 size: 11 residues. The V end lost 6 bases, the J end lost 8 bases, and 11 bases lay between the germline ends. The CDR3 sequence: CSASFGHEQFF. CDR3 bases: TGCAGTGCCTCTTTCGGGCATGAGCAGTTCTTC.

The chain joins TRBV18 to TRBJ2-7; maybe TRBD2 (6 bases). There are 14 residues in the CDR3. Germline V gene lookup returns CDR1 KGHSH and CDR2 LQKENI. Trimming shortened V by 4 bases and J by 2 bases, and 12 bases separated the two germline ends. The CDR3 sequence: CASSRRDGTYEQYF. The DNA for the CDR3 is TGTGCCAGCTCACGGCGGGACGGAACCTACGAGCAGTACTTC. Full variable domain (outside the CDR3, taken from reference TRBV18 and TRBJ2-7): NAGVMQNPRHLVRRRGQEARLRCSPMKGHSHVYWYRQLPEEGLKFMVYLQKENIIDESGMPKERFSAEFPKEGPSILRIQQVVRGDSAAYFCASSRRDGTYEQYFGPGTRLTVT.

This chain links TRBV2 with TRBJ1-5; TRBD1 matches 8 bases. The CDR3 covers 17 residues. V dropped 4 bases and J dropped 1; count of bases not matched to a gene: 9. Germline CDR1 and CDR2: SNHLY and FYNNEI. DNA for the CDR3: TGTGCCAGCAGTGTCGACAGGGGATTAAGGAGCAATCAGCCCCAGCATTTT. Translation: CASSVDRGLRSNQPQHF. The full variable domain, rest sourced from reference TRBV2 and TRBJ1-5, is EPEVTQTPSHQVTQMGQEVILRCVPISNHLYFYWYRQILGQKVEFLVSFYNNEISEKSEIFDDQFSVERPDGSNFTLKIRSTKLEDSAMYFCASSVDRGLRSNQPQHFGDGTRLSIL.